The entry that follows covers one TCR beta chain sequence. Researchers ran the PCR with 60 Vbeta and 13 Jbeta primers. Assay used: immunoSEQ multiplex PCR; TCRdb lists only in-frame clones, some missing. This table has tens of thousands of clones, 65% to 85% appearing once. This entry is derived from a study of cytomegalovirus exposure and HLA in healthy donors. V was pared by 5 bases and J by 2 bases, with 6 bases of the junction left unmatched. CDR1 SEHNR and CDR2 FQNEAQ come from the germline V gene (reference sequence). This CDR3 spans 14 amino acids. The chain joins TRBV7-9 to TRBJ2-7; TRBD2 matches at 7 bases. The sequencing sample was made of PBMCs. This clonotype was obtained from a man aged 55 to 70 in good health and CMV-seropositive. The CDR3 reads CASSGWGGAYEQYF. CDR3 DNA sequence: TGTGCCAGCAGCGGCTGGGGGGGGGCCTACGAGCAGTACTTC.